The source of this T cell receptor (beta chain) is a study of cytomegalovirus exposure and HLA in healthy donors. Study-level results: The investigators catalogued 150 to 200 TCR beta chains as cytomegalovirus-associated. It was only CMV serostatus that was available as immune exposure information.

The germline V and J ends were trimmed by 0 bases and 4 bases, with 12 bases remaining between them. Germline V gene lookup returns CDR1 MGHRA and CDR2 YSYEKL. The CDR3 extends over 15 amino acids. The PCR made use of 60 Vbeta and 13 Jbeta primers. Clones were read by immunoSEQ multiplex PCR, and TCRdb kept only the in-frame ones, dropping some. The sample holds under 85,000 clones. Comments on this clone: Its antigen is not known.

The chain uses TRBV4-1 and TRBJ1-2; D perhaps matches TRBD1 (5 bases). The receptor's source is a boy younger than 18 in good health and CMV-seronegative. Source material: PBMCs. The DNA for the CDR3 is TGCGCCAGCAGCCAAGAAGAAGGGGCTAGCTATGGCTACACCTTC. Its translation is CASSQEEGASYGYTF.